This is a list of T cell receptor beta chains from one sample in a study of T-cell memory formation after mild COVID-19. MiXCR, run by TCRdb on the 5' RACE reads, gives a single entry per CDR3 protein. Of hundreds of thousands of distinct CDR3 sequences detected, roughly 20% appear once; the ten largest clones hold under 8.5%. Sequenced input: PBMCs or a T cell subset sorted from them (not recorded which). The receptors come from an adult woman who had mild COVID-19 (a few samples of this study predate the infection). Cell type and time point are not known. Each CDR3 is given with its conserved first and last residue. The order of the fields is D gene, V gene, clone size, J gene, CDR3 DNA, CDR3 protein. D genes are given only for firm matches. Expanded clones are given a class, and other clones once, few, many or no size at all.

TRBD2	TRBV5-1	-	TRBJ2-1	TGCGCCAGCAGCTCGAAACTAGCGGGGCTGTCTAATGAGCAGTTCTTC	CASSSKLAGLSNEQFF
-	TRBV4-1	-	TRBJ2-3	TGCGCCAGCAGCCAGTCTATCACAGATACGCAGTATTTT	CASSQSITDTQYF
TRBD2	TRBV24-1	-	TRBJ2-1	TGTGCCACCAGTGATTTCAAGCTGGAGGGCGTCCCCCGGGGGGATGAGCAGTTCTTC	CATSDFKLEGVPRGDEQFF
TRBD1	TRBV12-3/TRBV12-4	-	TRBJ1-5	TGTGCCAGCAGTCTGGGACAGATTAATCAGCCCCAGCATTTT	CASSLGQINQPQHF
-	TRBV12-3/TRBV12-4	many	TRBJ1-2	TGTGCCAGCAGTTTATACAATTCGGGCGGCAACTATGGCTACACCTTC	CASSLYNSGGNYGYTF
TRBD2	TRBV5-1	few	TRBJ2-4	TGCGCCAGCAGCTTGGGGCCTAGCGGGTTAGCCAAAAACATTCAGTACTTC	CASSLGPSGLAKNIQYF
-	TRBV29-1	-	TRBJ2-6	TGCAGCGTTGACGCAGGGAGCTCTGGGGCCAACGTCCTGACTTTC	CSVDAGSSGANVLTF
-	TRBV10-3	few	TRBJ1-3	TGTGCCAGCGGCAGCTCTGGAAACACCATATATTTT	CASGSSGNTIYF
TRBD1	TRBV12-3/TRBV12-4	-	TRBJ2-3	TGTGCCAGCAGAAGACAGGGCCTTAACACAGATACGCAGTATTTT	CASRRQGLNTDTQYF
TRBD2	TRBV12-3/TRBV12-4	-	TRBJ2-7	TGTGCCAGCAGTTTAACTAGCGGGAGAGGGGACGAGCAGTACTTC	CASSLTSGRGDEQYF
TRBD2	TRBV29-1	few	TRBJ2-3	TGCAGCGTCGTCGGGAGGGACACCTCCGGGGATACGCAGTATTTT	CSVVGRDTSGDTQYF
-	TRBV6-1	-	TRBJ1-1	TGTGCCAGCAGTGATGGACGGAACTCTGGAGCTTTCTTT	CASSDGRNSGAFF
-	TRBV5-1	few	TRBJ1-1	TGCGCCAGCAGCTTGTCACAGAGGGGCACTGAAGCTTTCTTT	CASSLSQRGTEAFF
-	TRBV7-9	-	TRBJ2-3	TGTGCCAGCAGCCGCCCGCCCGAGACAGCTAGCACAGATACGCAGTATTTT	CASSRPPETASTDTQYF
-	TRBV7-2	few	TRBJ2-4	TGTGCCAGCAGCTTGGCGGGCTACAAAAACATTCAGTACTTC	CASSLAGYKNIQYF
TRBD2	TRBV10-3	-	TRBJ2-3	TGTGCCATCAGTGGAGGGGCGGCGGGGGGTAGCACAGATACGCAGTATTTT	CAISGGAAGGSTDTQYF
TRBD2	TRBV12-3/TRBV12-4	-	TRBJ2-1	TGTGCCAGCAGGGGACTAGCGGGGGGAGGATCTTACAATGAGCAGTTCTTC	CASRGLAGGGSYNEQFF
-	TRBV30	few	TRBJ1-5	TGTGCCTGGAGCGGTGGACACCTTAGCAATCAGCCCCAGCATTTT	CAWSGGHLSNQPQHF
TRBD1	TRBV5-1	-	TRBJ2-3	TGCGCCAGCAGCTTGGAGGGGACAGGGCCAGATACGCAGTATTTT	CASSLEGTGPDTQYF
-	TRBV12-3/TRBV12-4	few	TRBJ1-1	TGTGCCAGCAGTACCTTGGGGCGGTCCACTGAAGCTTTCTTT	CASSTLGRSTEAFF
-	TRBV5-1	-	TRBJ2-2	TGCGCCAGCAGCTTGAAAAGCGGGTCGAGCCACACCGGGGAGCTGTTTTTT	CASSLKSGSSHTGELFF
-	TRBV7-8	-	TRBJ1-5	TGTGCCAGCAGCTCGTCCCATTTGCCCCAGCATTTT	CASSSSHLPQHF
-	TRBV7-2	few	TRBJ1-2	TGTGCCAGCAGCACATCCCCCATCCGAGGCCATGGCTACACCTTC	CASSTSPIRGHGYTF
TRBD2	TRBV5-1	many	TRBJ2-7	TGCGCCAGCAGCTTGGTCCCGGGAGGGCCCTTGGCCTACGAGCAGTACTTC	CASSLVPGGPLAYEQYF
TRBD2	TRBV7-3	many	TRBJ2-1	TGTGCCAGCAGCCCGCGACGAGCGGGGCAGGATGAGCAGTTCTTC	CASSPRRAGQDEQFF
-	TRBV18	-	TRBJ1-2	TGTGCCAGCCAAGTAGACACCAGCTATGGCTACACCTTC	CASQVDTSYGYTF
-	TRBV30	-	TRBJ2-2	TGTGCCTGGGATGACAGAAGGGGCACCGGGGAGCTGTTTTTT	CAWDDRRGTGELFF
-	TRBV7-6	-	TRBJ2-2	TGTGCCAGCAACAAGGGGGGGCCCGGGGAGCTGTTTTTT	CASNKGGPGELFF
TRBD1	TRBV15	-	TRBJ2-7	TGTGCCACCAGCAGAGATCCGGGACAGGGCGACGAGCAGTACTTC	CATSRDPGQGDEQYF
TRBD1	TRBV20-1	-	TRBJ1-1	TGCAGTGCTAGAGTCAGGGGGCGCACTGAAGCTTTCTTT	CSARVRGRTEAFF
TRBD1	TRBV12-3/TRBV12-4	-	TRBJ1-2	TGTGCCAGCAGTAATGGACAGGGGAAGGCTAACTATGGCTACACCTTC	CASSNGQGKANYGYTF
-	TRBV7-3	few	TRBJ2-1	TGTGCCAGCAGCTTGGTAGGACTTGGGGATGAGCAGTTCTTC	CASSLVGLGDEQFF
-	TRBV10-3	few	TRBJ2-1	TGTGCCATCAGTGATAGCGTCCGACACAAGGGTGAGCAGTTCTTC	CAISDSVRHKGEQFF
TRBD2	TRBV6-5	-	TRBJ2-1	TGTGCCAGCAGTTCGCCGGGACTAGCGGGAGGGAGCTCCTACAATGAGCAGTTCTTC	CASSSPGLAGGSSYNEQFF
-	TRBV15	-	TRBJ2-2	TGTGCCACCAGCAGAGATGGTATGGGCTCCGGGAACACCGGGGAGCTGTTTTTT	CATSRDGMGSGNTGELFF
-	TRBV6-4	few	TRBJ2-1	TGTGACAGCAGTGAGGCAGACCCTCCTGGCAATGAGCAGTTCTTC	CDSSEADPPGNEQFF
-	TRBV5-1	-	TRBJ2-3	TGCGCCAGCAGCTGGCCCCGGTCCACAGATACGCAGTATTTT	CASSWPRSTDTQYF
-	TRBV10-1	-	TRBJ1-5	TGCGCCAGCAATCGACCAGGGGAAGAGCCCCAGCATTTT	CASNRPGEEPQHF